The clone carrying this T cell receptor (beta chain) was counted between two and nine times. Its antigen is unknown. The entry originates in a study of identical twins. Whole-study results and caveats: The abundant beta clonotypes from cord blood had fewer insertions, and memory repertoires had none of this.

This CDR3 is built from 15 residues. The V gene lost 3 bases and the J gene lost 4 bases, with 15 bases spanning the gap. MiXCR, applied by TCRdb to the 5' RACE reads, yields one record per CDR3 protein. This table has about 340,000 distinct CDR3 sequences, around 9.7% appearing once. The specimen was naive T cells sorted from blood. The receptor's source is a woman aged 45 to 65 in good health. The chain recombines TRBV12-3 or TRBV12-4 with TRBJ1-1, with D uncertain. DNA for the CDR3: TGTGCCAGCAGTTTGCCGAGGAGACACCCCACTGAAGCTTTCTTT. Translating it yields CASSLPRRHPTEAFF.